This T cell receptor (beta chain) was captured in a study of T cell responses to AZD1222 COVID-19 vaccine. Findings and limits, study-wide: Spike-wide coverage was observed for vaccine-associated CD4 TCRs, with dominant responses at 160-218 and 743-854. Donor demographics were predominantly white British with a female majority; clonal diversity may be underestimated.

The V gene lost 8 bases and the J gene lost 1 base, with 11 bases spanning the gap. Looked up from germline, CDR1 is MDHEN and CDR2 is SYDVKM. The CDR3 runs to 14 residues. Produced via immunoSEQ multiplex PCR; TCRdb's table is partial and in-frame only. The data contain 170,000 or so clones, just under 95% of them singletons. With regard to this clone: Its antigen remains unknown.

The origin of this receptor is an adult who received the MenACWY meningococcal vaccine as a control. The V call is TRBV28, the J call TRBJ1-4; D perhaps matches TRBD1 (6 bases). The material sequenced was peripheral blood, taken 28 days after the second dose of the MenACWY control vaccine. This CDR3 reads CASRGGRTNEKLFF. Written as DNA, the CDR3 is TGTGCCAGCCGAGGGGGAAGAACTAATGAAAAACTGTTTTTT.